A single T cell receptor beta chain is shown here with its context. What it binds is not known. This sample is part of a study of cytomegalovirus exposure and HLA in healthy donors. With 5 bases clipped from V and 6 bases from J, the junction kept 3 bases outside the gene matches. The germline V gene encodes CDR1 LNHDA and CDR2 SQIVND (reference sequence). This CDR3 is 14 amino acids long. Study results and limitations: A further, later analysis showed that HLA-associated TCR beta chains (compared with equally common others) were more clonally expanded. Generally TCR sequences proved uncommon, though certain public TCRs appeared in numerous donors.

PCR used 60 Vbeta primers and 13 Jbeta primers. Repertoires were generated with immunoSEQ multiplex PCR, while TCRdb's copy carries only in-frame clones and drops some. Of approximately 200,000 clones listed, almost 75% are singletons. This receptor was obtained from a woman in her 30s in good health and CMV-seropositive. Sequencing used PBMCs. The V and J genes are TRBV19 and TRBJ2-1; TRBD1 matches at 11 bases. In DNA form, the CDR3 reads TGTGCCAGTAGTCCGGGACAGGGGGGCAATGAGCAGTTCTTC. Its protein is CASSPGQGGNEQFF.